One and the same sample provided the 7 T cell receptor beta chains below, sequenced in a study of preoperative IRX-2 immunotherapy in early breast cancer. Treatment denoted: preoperative locoregional IRX-2 cytokine immunotherapy. Generated by immunoSEQ multiplex PCR, the TCRdb table keeps only in-frame clones and is missing some. The sample holds about 3,900 clones, about two thirds seen once. The material was tumor tissue, obtained after IRX-2 immunotherapy. The source of these receptors is a human donor with breast cancer.

The rearrangement uses TRBV28 and TRBJ2-2; D unresolved. Germline V gives CDR1 MDHEN, CDR2 SYDVKM. CDR3 size: 14 residues. V dropped 5 bases and J dropped 3 bases, with 10 bases sitting between them. DNA for the CDR3: TGTGCCAGCAGTCCCGGACGAGACACCGGGGAGCTGTTTTTT. Translated: CASSPGRDTGELFF.

The rearrangement links TRBV7-5 to TRBJ1-2; the DNA was not compared with TRBD1, the D call given in the table. TRBV7-5 is marked as a pseudogene. The CDR3 contains 15 residues. The CDR3 DNA sequence: TGTGCCAGCGAATTCGGGGCAGGGGGTAACTATGGCTACACCTTC. It encodes CASEFGAGGNYGYTF.

The rearrangement joins TRBV6-8 to TRBJ2-1; D is perhaps TRBD2 (6 bases). CDR3 length equals 14 residues. Germline lookup yields CDR1 MNHGY and CDR2 SAAAGT. V was pared by 10 bases and J by 3 bases, with 16 bases between. CDR3 in DNA: TGTGCCATCTCCCCGGGAGAAGACTACAATGAGCAGTTCTTC. Residues: CAISPGEDYNEQFF.

The CDR3 loop is CATQDRIGLREQYF. Written as DNA, the CDR3 is TGTGCCACCCAAGACAGGATAGGCCTACGGGAGCAGTACTTC. The gene calls are TRBV12-2 and TRBJ2-7; the table assigns TRBD1, which was not confirmed against the DNA. TRBV12-2 is described as a pseudogene. The CDR3 consists of 14 residues.

As DNA, the CDR3 is TGTGCCAGCAGTTTAGGAGGGGCTCCTCCCGGCTACACCTTC. It codes for CASSLGGAPPGYTF. V is TRBV28 and J is TRBJ1-2; D possibly corresponds to TRBD1 (5 bases). Trimming took off 2 bases at V and 8 bases at J, with 15 bases between the two ends. Germline-derived CDR1 and CDR2 are MDHEN and SYDVKM. This CDR3 is 14 amino acids long.

The chain joins TRBV7-6 to TRBJ1-1; 8 bases match TRBD1. With 3 bases clipped from V and 10 bases from J, the junction kept 13 bases outside the gene matches. The CDR3 has 15 residues. Germline V gives CDR1 SGHVS, CDR2 FNYEAQ. Here the CDR3 DNA reads TGTGCCAGCAGCTTGGTTAGGGACAGGCGGGAGACAGCTTTCTTT. This sequence encodes CASSLVRDRRETAFF. The full variable domain, its missing parts supplied by reference TRBV7-6 and TRBJ1-1, is GAGVSQSPRYKVTKRGQDVALRCDPISGHVSLYWYRQALGQGPEFLTYFNYEAQQDKSGLPNDRFSAERPEGSISTLTIQRTEQRDSAMYRCASSLVRDRRETAFFGQGTRLTVV.

There are a few counts of this clone. The sample holds other DNA sequences that translate to the same CDR3. This rearrangement joins TRBV11-3 to TRBJ2-7; 7 positions agree with TRBD1. Trimming removed 4 bases from V and 1 base from J; junction bases left unmatched: 4. Germline CDR1 SGHNT, CDR2 YENEEA. The CDR3 loop spans 14 amino acids. The CDR3 spells CASSYRGSSYEQYF. As DNA, the CDR3 is TGTGCCAGCAGCTACAGGGGTTCATCCTACGAGCAGTACTTC.